This entry lists 7 T cell receptor beta chains sequenced from one sample in a study of PD-1 blockade in classical Hodgkin lymphoma. TCRdb keeps only in-frame clones here, not all; method: immunoSEQ multiplex PCR. The data hold over 15,000 clones, with roughly 90% observed a single time. Documented time point: newly diagnosed, previously untreated cHL patient sample. Magnetic negative selection was used to purify CD4+ T cells from thawed PBMCs. The sequenced sample consisted of CD4+ T cells from blood. Every receptor here comes from a human donor with classical Hodgkin lymphoma.

The chain employs TRBV18 and TRBJ2-3, with no clear D. The CDR3 runs 15 residues. The V and J ends lost 2 bases and 0 bases respectively, with 9 bases between them. Germline V lookup: CDR1 KGHSH, CDR2 LQKENI. CDR3 in DNA: TGTGCCAGCTCACCAGTGGGCGGTAGCACAGATACGCAGTATTTT. It is translated as CASSPVGGSTDTQYF.

The chain carries TRBV29-1 and TRBJ1-4; the match to TRBD1 covers 7 bases. V was pared by 4 bases and J by 0 bases, with 2 bases of the junction left unmatched. CDR3 length: 14 residues. The germline gives CDR1 SQVTM, CDR2 ANQGSEA. CDR3 protein: CSVGQGATNEKLFF. The CDR3 DNA reads as TGCAGCGTTGGACAGGGTGCAACTAATGAAAAACTGTTTTTT. The entire variable domain, with the rest obtained from reference TRBV29-1 and TRBJ1-4, is as follows: SAVISQKPSRDICQRGTSLTIQCQVDSQVTMMFWYRQQPGQSLTLIATANQGSEATYESGFVIDKFPISRPNLTFSTLTVSNMSPEDSSIYLCSVGQGATNEKLFFGSGTQLSVL.

Only a few counts were recorded for this clone. CDR3 coding DNA: TGTGCCAGCAGGGGGGAGACCGATCAGCCCCAGCATTTT. It yields the protein CASRGETDQPQHF. The rearrangement joins TRBV6-1 to TRBJ1-5; a weak D match, TRBD1 (5 bases). CDR1 and CDR2 (germline): MNHNS, SASEGT. The ends were cut back, 6 bases at V and 5 bases at J, with 11 bases in the middle. CDR3 size: 13 residues.

V is TRBV30 and J is TRBJ1-5, with D uncertain. The CDR3 extends over 13 amino acids. Germline CDR1 reads GTSNPN; CDR2 reads SVGIG (reference sequence). V shed 3 bases and J shed 6 bases, with 12 bases lying between them. CDR3 in amino acids: CAWRVKGSQPQHF. The CDR3 DNA reads as TGTGCCTGGAGGGTTAAGGGAAGTCAGCCCCAGCATTTT.

This chain connects TRBV10-3 to TRBJ1-1; D ambiguous. Trimming pared 10 bases from V and 3 bases from J, leaving 18 bases between. Germline V CDR1 and CDR2: ENHRY, SYGVKD. CDR3 size: 14 residues. The CDR3 DNA follows: TGTGCCACAGTTGGACCCCCTGGGGACACTGAAGCTTTCTTT. Its protein product is CATVGPPGDTEAFF.

The gene calls are TRBV7-9 and TRBJ2-5, with 7 nucleotides matching TRBD2. This CDR3 comprises 13 residues. The germline V gene has CDR1 SEHNR and CDR2 FQNEAQ (reference sequence). V shed 5 bases, J shed 11 bases, and the junction held 11 bases outside the gene matches. The CDR3: CASSALPGGEQYF. DNA for the CDR3: TGTGCCAGCAGCGCTCTACCTGGGGGGGAGCAGTACTTC. Drawing the rest from reference TRBV7-9 and TRBJ2-5, the complete variable domain is DTGVSQNPRHKITKRGQNVTFRCDPISEHNRLYWYRQTLGQGPEFLTYFQNEAQLEKSRLLSDRFSAERPKGSFSTLEIQRTEQGDSAMYLCASSALPGGEQYFGPGTRLLVL.

The chain carries TRBV10-3 and TRBJ2-1; 14 bases are shared with TRBD2. The CDR3 is 15 amino acids. Germline V gene data show CDR1 as ENHRY and CDR2 as SYGVKD. The ends lost 6 bases at V and 7 bases at J; junction bases unmatched: 5. The CDR3 reads CAISRLAGGMNEQFF. DNA for the CDR3: TGTGCCATCAGCCGACTAGCGGGAGGGATGAATGAGCAGTTCTTC.